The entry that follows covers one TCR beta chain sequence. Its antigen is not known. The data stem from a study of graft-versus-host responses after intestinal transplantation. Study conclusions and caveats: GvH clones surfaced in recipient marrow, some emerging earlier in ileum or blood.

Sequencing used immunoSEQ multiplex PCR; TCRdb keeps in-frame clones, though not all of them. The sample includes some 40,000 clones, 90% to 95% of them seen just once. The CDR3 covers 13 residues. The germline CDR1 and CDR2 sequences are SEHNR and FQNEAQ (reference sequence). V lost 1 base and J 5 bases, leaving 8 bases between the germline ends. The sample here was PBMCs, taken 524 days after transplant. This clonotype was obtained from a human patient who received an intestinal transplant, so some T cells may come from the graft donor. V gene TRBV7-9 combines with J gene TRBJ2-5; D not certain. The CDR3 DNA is TGTGCCAGCAGCTTAGGTTTCGTCGAGACCCAGTACTTC. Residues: CASSLGFVETQYF.